These T cell receptor beta chains were read from a single sample in a study of blood T cell repertoires in COVID-19. Generated by immunoSEQ multiplex PCR, the TCRdb table keeps only in-frame clones and is missing some. In the table there are over 11,000 clones, around 90% of which are singletons. Sequenced: peripheral blood. The origin of the receptors is a human donor in a cohort sampled during active COVID-19. Each CDR3 is given with its conserved first and last residue. D genes are given only for firm matches. Not every row has a clone size; where given, it reads once, few, many or a size class.

clone_size j_call d_call v_call cdr3_aa cdr3_nt
. TRBJ2-5 TRBD2 TRBV7-2 CASSRGGLAQETQYF TGTGCCAGCAGCCGCGGGGGACTAGCGCAAGAGACCCAGTACTTC
. TRBJ2-1 TRBD1 TRBV3-1/TRBV3-2 CASSHSGTGKNEQFF TGTGCCAGCAGCCATTCCGGGACAGGGAAAAATGAGCAGTTCTTC
. TRBJ2-5 . TRBV5-4 CASSQTLTAFKETQYF TGTGCCAGCAGCCAAACTCTCACAGCCTTTAAAGAGACCCAGTACTTC
few TRBJ1-3 TRBD1 TRBV5-1 CASGQGSSGNTIYF TGCGCCAGCGGACAGGGGAGTTCTGGAAACACCATATATTTT
. TRBJ1-5 TRBD1 TRBV28 CASSFGTGPGQPQHF TGTGCCAGCAGTTTCGGGACAGGGCCGGGGCAGCCCCAGCATTTT
. TRBJ2-3 TRBD2 TRBV10-3 CAISAGTTSTDTQYF TGTGCCATCAGTGCCGGGACTACCAGCACAGATACGCAGTATTTT
. TRBJ2-6 . TRBV23-1 CASSQLPGVSGANVLTF TGCGCCAGCAGTCAACTACCGGGTGTCTCTGGGGCCAACGTCCTGACTTTC
few TRBJ2-7 . TRBV19 CASSIVTAVEQYF TGTGCCAGTAGTATCGTAACAGCGGTCGAGCAGTACTTC
. TRBJ1-1 . TRBV6-2/TRBV6-3 CASSSQQGRMVGAFF TGTGCCAGCAGTTCCCAACAGGGAAGGATGGTAGGAGCTTTCTTT
. TRBJ2-1 TRBD2 TRBV7-8 CASGVEGGRKYNEQFF TGTGCCAGCGGGGTTGAAGGCGGGAGGAAGTACAATGAGCAGTTCTTC